One and the same sample provided the 22 T cell receptor beta chains below, sequenced in a study of T-cell memory formation after mild COVID-19. TCRdb reprocessed the 5' RACE reads via MiXCR and lists one record per CDR3 protein. Of 300,000 to 400,000 distinct CDR3 sequences in the sample, roughly 15% were seen once. The material sequenced was PBMCs or a T cell subset sorted from them (not recorded which). These receptors were collected from a man aged 18 to 30 who had mild COVID-19 (a few samples of this study predate the infection). Cell type and time point are not known.

The chain is built from TRBV6-6 and TRBJ2-1; a possible D gene is TRBD1 (6 bases). This CDR3 comprises 15 residues. The V end lost 6 bases, the J end lost 7 bases, and 19 bases lay between the germline ends. Germline assignment: CDR1 MNHNY and CDR2 SVGAGI (reference sequence). The CDR3 bases are TGTGCCAGCAGCAGGGGTGGCCGGAGATTAAATGAGCAGTTCTTC. This sequence encodes CASSRGGRRLNEQFF.

This chain links TRBV20-1 with TRBJ2-3; weak D call: TRBD2 (6 bases). Germline CDR1 is DFQATT and CDR2 is SNEGSKA (reference sequence). The CDR3 is 18 amino acids. Trimming removed 0 bases from V and 5 bases from J, with 24 bases in between. CDR3 loop: CSARERRVGLWTLDTQYF. The CDR3 nucleotides are TGCAGTGCTAGAGAGAGGAGGGTGGGACTTTGGACCTTAGATACGCAGTATTTT.

The table lists this clonotype with a few counts. CDR3 residues: CASSPIAGSTDTQYF. CDR3 sequence (DNA): TGTGCCAGCTCACCCATAGCGGGGAGCACAGATACGCAGTATTTT. This chain joins TRBV18 and TRBJ2-3; TRBD2 agrees at 8 bases. V trimming: 3 bases; J trimming: 0 bases; junction bases outside the gene matches: 2. CDR3 length: 15 amino acids. Germline V lookup: CDR1 KGHSH, CDR2 LQKENI.

This clonotype has more than one count but fewer than ten. V usage is TRBV7-9 and J usage is TRBJ2-3, with D possibly being TRBD1 (5 bases). Germline assignment: CDR1 SEHNR and CDR2 FQNEAQ (reference sequence). The CDR3 runs 15 residues. The ends were cut back, 2 bases at V and 2 bases at J, with 11 bases in the middle. CDR3 DNA: TGTGCCAGCAGCTTATCTCGCAGGGACACAGATACGCAGTATTTT. It encodes CASSLSRRDTDTQYF.

The genes are TRBV7-2 and TRBJ1-2; TRBD1 aligns across 9 bases. V shed 4 bases, J shed 3 bases, and the junction held 3 bases outside the gene matches. Germline loops: CDR1 SGHTA, CDR2 FQGNSA. The CDR3 runs to 14 residues. DNA of the CDR3: TGTGCCAGCAGCTCCGACAGGGGGTACTATGGCTACACCTTC. Its protein is CASSSDRGYYGYTF.

The CDR3 sequence is CASSQEGRIGSNEKLFF. The CDR3 DNA reads TGTGCCAGCAGCCAAGAGGGCAGGATAGGGTCTAATGAAAAACTGTTTTTT. The chain recombines TRBV4-2 with TRBJ1-4; D is undetermined. Germline V lookup: CDR1 LGHNA, CDR2 YNFKEQ. CDR3 size: 17 residues. Deletions cut 0 bases from V and 3 bases from J, with 14 bases between.

This clonotype was seen a handful of times. The chain couples TRBV6-2 or TRBV6-3 to TRBJ2-3; 12 bases map to TRBD2. The V gene end was trimmed by 7 bases and the J gene end by 8 bases; junction bases not matched to a gene: 25. The germline V gene has CDR1 MNHEY and CDR2 SVGEGT. CDR3 length equals 20 residues. The CDR3 nucleotides are TGTGCCAGCATCTCATATGGAGCTAGCGGGGGGGCCATAGGAGTCGGTACGCAGTATTTT. Encoded protein: CASISYGASGGAIGVGTQYF.

In its sample, this clonotype was seen a few times. The chain has TRBV7-3 and TRBJ2-5, with a tentative D call TRBD2 (5 bases). The V and J ends lost 2 bases and 1 base respectively, with 8 bases between them. The CDR3 has 14 amino acids. The germline CDR1 and CDR2 sequences are SGHTA and FQGTGA. The CDR3 nucleotides are TGTGCCAGCAGCTTACTGGGGAGCCAAGAGACCCAGTACTTC. This gives the protein CASSLLGSQETQYF.

This clonotype was picked up a small number of times. The chain carries TRBV5-1 and TRBJ2-3; D may be TRBD1 (6 bases). The V end lost 4 bases, the J end lost 2 bases, and 14 bases lay between the germline ends. Germline V CDR1 and CDR2: SGHRS, YFSETQ. The length of the CDR3 is 15 residues. The CDR3, as DNA: TGCGCCAGCAGCCTGGACGGGACATACACAGATACGCAGTATTTT. Protein product: CASSLDGTYTDTQYF.

This clonotype has more than one count but fewer than ten. CDR3: CASSQRDPGTQETQYF. The CDR3 coding sequence is TGTGCCAGCAGCCAACGGGACCCTGGGACTCAAGAGACCCAGTACTTC. J is TRBJ2-5 and V is TRBV14; the D gene is possibly TRBD2 (6 bases). CDR1 and CDR2 from the germline V gene are SGHDN and FVKESK. With 2 bases removed from V and 2 bases from J, the gap between germline ends came to 15 bases. The CDR3 contains 16 residues.

CDR3 in amino acids: CSARSPDGKNIQYF. DNA for the CDR3: TGCAGTGCTAGATCACCGGACGGAAAAAACATTCAGTACTTC. The V call is TRBV20-1, the J call TRBJ2-4; no clear D. The germline gives CDR1 DFQATT, CDR2 SNEGSKA (reference sequence). The CDR3 loop spans 14 amino acids. The ends were cut back, 2 bases at V and 4 bases at J, with 12 bases in the middle.

The rearrangement joins TRBV7-8 to TRBJ2-7; no firm D call. Germline V lookup: CDR1 SGHVS, CDR2 FQNEAQ. This CDR3 spans 14 amino acids. Trimming stripped 2 bases from V and 5 bases from J, with 13 bases between. CDR3 in amino acids: CASSLQVPQNEQYF. The CDR3 nucleotides are TGTGCCAGCAGCTTACAGGTTCCCCAGAACGAGCAGTACTTC. The full variable domain, completed using reference TRBV7-8 and TRBJ2-7, is GAGVSQSPRYKVAKRGQDVALRCDPISGHVSLFWYQQALGQGPEFLTYFQNEAQLDKSGLPSDRFFAERPEGSVSTLKIQRTQQEDSAVYLCASSLQVPQNEQYFGPGTRLTVT.

A few counts support this clonotype. The chain combines TRBV14 with TRBJ2-5; 8 nucleotides align to TRBD1. V lost 4 bases and J lost 5; bases outside the gene matches: 6. Germline CDR1 is SGHDN and CDR2 is FVKESK. This CDR3 comprises 14 residues. CDR3 bases: TGTGCCAGCAGCCTCGACAGGGGTGGCGAGACCCAGTACTTC. Translation gives CASSLDRGGETQYF.

There are many counts of this clonotype. This CDR3 is CASSQEPYGQEQYF. The CDR3 DNA reads as TGCGCCAGCAGCCAAGAGCCCTACGGACAGGAGCAGTACTTC. The rearrangement uses TRBV4-1 and TRBJ2-7; the D gene is possibly TRBD1 (6 bases). CDR1 is MGHRA and CDR2 is YSYEKL in the germline V gene. There are 14 residues in the CDR3. Trimming cost V 0 bases and J 7 bases, with 13 bases left between them.

The chain carries TRBV14 and TRBJ2-3; unclear D gene. Trimming took 2 bases from V and 3 from J, leaving 6 bases between them. Germline V gives CDR1 SGHDN, CDR2 FVKESK. The CDR3 is 13 amino acids. The DNA for the CDR3 is TGTGCCAGCAGCCAACCCCTTACAGATACGCAGTATTTT. Residues: CASSQPLTDTQYF.

This clonotype was counted ten times or more. The genes are TRBV6-5 and TRBJ2-7; a possible D gene is TRBD2 (5 bases). CDR3 length equals 17 residues. Looked up from germline, CDR1 is MNHEY and CDR2 is SVGAGI. Trimming took 1 base from V and 4 from J, leaving 20 bases between them. CDR3 protein: CASSYLEDGLGRYEQYF. In nucleotides, the CDR3 is TGTGCCAGCAGTTACTTAGAGGATGGACTCGGCCGATACGAGCAGTACTTC.

This clonotype was seen only a few times. The chain couples TRBV20-1 to TRBJ1-2; 7 nucleotides align to TRBD1. The CDR3 covers 13 residues. Unmatched junction bases numbered 11, after V lost 6 bases and J lost 7 bases. Germline-derived CDR1 and CDR2 are DFQATT and SNEGSKA (reference sequence). The CDR3 DNA reads TGCAGTGCCCAGGGGGGGGGCGCTGGTGGCTACACCTTC. Protein sequence: CSAQGGGAGGYTF.

The rearrangement joins TRBV14 to TRBJ1-1; D is uncertain. Germline values: CDR1 SGHDN, CDR2 FVKESK. Trimming took off 1 base at V and 9 bases at J, with 15 bases between the two ends. CDR3 length equals 14 residues. CDR3 protein: CASSQVNTQSQAFF. CDR3 coding DNA: TGTGCCAGCAGCCAAGTAAACACCCAGTCTCAAGCTTTCTTT.

In this sample, this clonotype turned up many times. The chain is built from TRBV7-9 and TRBJ2-7; the D gene is possibly TRBD1 (5 bases). The germline V gene encodes CDR1 SEHNR and CDR2 FQNEAQ (reference sequence). V gave up 4 bases and J gave up 9 bases, with 10 bases separating them. This CDR3 contains 11 residues. CDR3 DNA sequence: TGTGCCAGCAGCTCAGGGTTCGGGCAGTACGTC. Translating it yields CASSSGFGQYV.

This rearrangement joins TRBV7-9 to TRBJ2-7; D remains ambiguous. The CDR3 has 13 amino acids. V was cut by 2 bases and J by 3 bases, with 8 bases left in between. Germline CDR1 is SEHNR and CDR2 is FQNEAQ (reference sequence). The CDR3: CASSLSENYEQYV. CDR3 bases: TGTGCCAGCAGCTTATCAGAGAACTACGAGCAGTACGTC.

The chain combines TRBV14 with TRBJ2-3, with D uncertain. Trimming shortened V by 4 bases and J by 2 bases, and 13 bases separated the two germline ends. Germline CDR1 reads SGHDN; CDR2 reads FVKESK. This CDR3 is built from 15 residues. The CDR3 DNA reads TGTGCCAGCAGCCCGGAACCCAGATTCACAGATACGCAGTATTTT. The encoded protein is CASSPEPRFTDTQYF.

In its sample, this clonotype was seen a few times. The chain couples TRBV28 to TRBJ2-1; 7 positions match TRBD2. The J segment lost 9 bases and the V segment lost 0 bases, leaving 5 bases of the junction unmatched. The CDR3 has 14 amino acids. From germline, CDR1 is MDHEN and CDR2 SYDVKM. CDR3 sequence (DNA): TGTGCCAGCAGTTTATGGGGGGAGGGGCGTGAGCAGTTCTTC. This encodes CASSLWGEGREQFF.